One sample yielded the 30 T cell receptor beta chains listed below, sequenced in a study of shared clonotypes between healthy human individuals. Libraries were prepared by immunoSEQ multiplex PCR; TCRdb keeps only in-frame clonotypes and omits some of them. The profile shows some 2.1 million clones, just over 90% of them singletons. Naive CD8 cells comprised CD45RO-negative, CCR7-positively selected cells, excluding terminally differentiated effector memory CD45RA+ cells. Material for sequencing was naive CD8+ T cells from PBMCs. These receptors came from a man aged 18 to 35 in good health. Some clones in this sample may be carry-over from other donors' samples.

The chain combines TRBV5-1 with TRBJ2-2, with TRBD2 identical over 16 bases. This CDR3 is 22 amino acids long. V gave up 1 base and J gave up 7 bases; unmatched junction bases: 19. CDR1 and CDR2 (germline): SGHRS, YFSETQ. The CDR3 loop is CASSLRAAGTSGRAQRDGELFF. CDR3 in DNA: TGCGCCAGCAGCTTGAGAGCGGCCGGGACTAGCGGGAGGGCCCAGCGAGACGGGGAGCTGTTTTTT.

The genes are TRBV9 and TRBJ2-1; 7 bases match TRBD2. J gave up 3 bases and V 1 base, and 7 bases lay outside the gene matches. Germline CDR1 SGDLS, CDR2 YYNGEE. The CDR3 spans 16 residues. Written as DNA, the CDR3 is TGTGCCAGCAGCGTAAGCCCGGCGGGAGTCTACAATGAGCAGTTCTTC. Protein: CASSVSPAGVYNEQFF.

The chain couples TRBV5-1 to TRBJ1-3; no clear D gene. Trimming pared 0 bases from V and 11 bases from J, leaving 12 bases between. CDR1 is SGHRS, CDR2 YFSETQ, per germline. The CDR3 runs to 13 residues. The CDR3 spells CASSLGVGSAIYF. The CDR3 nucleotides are TGCGCCAGCAGCTTGGGCGTTGGAAGCGCCATATATTTT.

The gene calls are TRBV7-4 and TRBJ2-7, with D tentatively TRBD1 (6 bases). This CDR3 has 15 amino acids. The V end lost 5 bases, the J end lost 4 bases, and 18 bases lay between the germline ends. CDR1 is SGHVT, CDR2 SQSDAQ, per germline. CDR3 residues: CASSHSEDTGYEQYF. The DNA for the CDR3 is TGTGCCAGCAGCCACTCCGAAGATACAGGGTACGAGCAGTACTTC.

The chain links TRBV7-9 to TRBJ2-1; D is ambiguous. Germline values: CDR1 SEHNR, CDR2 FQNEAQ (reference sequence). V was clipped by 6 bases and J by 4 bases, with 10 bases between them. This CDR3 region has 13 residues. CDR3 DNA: TGTGCCAGCAGTGTCGGTCCTTACAATGAGCAGTTCTTC. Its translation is CASSVGPYNEQFF.

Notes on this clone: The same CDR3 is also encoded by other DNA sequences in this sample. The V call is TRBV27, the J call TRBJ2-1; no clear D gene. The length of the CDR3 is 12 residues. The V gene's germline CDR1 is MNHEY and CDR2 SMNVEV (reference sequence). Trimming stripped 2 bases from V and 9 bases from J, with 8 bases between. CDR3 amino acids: CASSLRGGEQFF. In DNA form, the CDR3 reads TGTGCCAGCAGTTTAAGAGGTGGTGAGCAGTTCTTC.

CDR3 region: CASSRTDTSTDTQYF. CDR3 DNA: TGCGCCAGCAGTAGGACAGATACTAGCACAGATACGCAGTATTTT. The genes are TRBV10-1 and TRBJ2-3; TRBD1 might be the D (6 bases). There are 15 residues in the CDR3. The germline gives CDR1 WNHNN, CDR2 SYGVQD (reference sequence). The germline V and J ends were trimmed by 5 bases and 0 bases, with 12 bases remaining between them.

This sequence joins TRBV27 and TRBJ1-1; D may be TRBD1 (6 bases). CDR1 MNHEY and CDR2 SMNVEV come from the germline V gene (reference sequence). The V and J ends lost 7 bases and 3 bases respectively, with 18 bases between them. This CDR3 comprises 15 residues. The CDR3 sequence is CASIPPGQGYTEAFF. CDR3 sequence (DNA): TGTGCCAGCATCCCCCCCGGCCAGGGGTACACTGAAGCTTTCTTT.

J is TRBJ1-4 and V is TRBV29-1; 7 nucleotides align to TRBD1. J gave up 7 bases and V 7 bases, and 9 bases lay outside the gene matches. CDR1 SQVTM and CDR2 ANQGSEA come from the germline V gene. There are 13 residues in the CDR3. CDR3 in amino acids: CSATRGEVEKLFF. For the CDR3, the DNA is TGCAGCGCAACCAGGGGGGAGGTTGAAAAACTGTTTTTT.

The CDR3 reads CAWSSAGYGNQPQHF. The CDR3 region has the DNA TGTGCCTGGAGTTCGGCAGGGTATGGCAATCAGCCCCAGCATTTT. The rearrangement joins TRBV30 to TRBJ1-5, with D possibly being TRBD1 (5 bases). V shed 2 bases and J shed 2 bases, with 13 bases lying between them. The CDR3 covers 15 residues. Germline V gene data show CDR1 as GTSNPN and CDR2 as SVGIG (reference sequence).

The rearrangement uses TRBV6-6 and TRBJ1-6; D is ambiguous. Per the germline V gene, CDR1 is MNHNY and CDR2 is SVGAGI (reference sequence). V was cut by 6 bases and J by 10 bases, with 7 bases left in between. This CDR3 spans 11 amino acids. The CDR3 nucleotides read TGTGCCAGCAGCCCGGGATCACCCCTCCACTTT. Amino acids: CASSPGSPLHF.

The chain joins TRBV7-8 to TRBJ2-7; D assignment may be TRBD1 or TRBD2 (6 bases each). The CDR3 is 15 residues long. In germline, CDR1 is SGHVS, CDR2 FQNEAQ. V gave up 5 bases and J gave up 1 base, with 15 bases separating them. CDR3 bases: TGTGCCAGCAGCCCAGAGGTAGGGGGGTCCTACGAGCAGTACTTC. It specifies CASSPEVGGSYEQYF.

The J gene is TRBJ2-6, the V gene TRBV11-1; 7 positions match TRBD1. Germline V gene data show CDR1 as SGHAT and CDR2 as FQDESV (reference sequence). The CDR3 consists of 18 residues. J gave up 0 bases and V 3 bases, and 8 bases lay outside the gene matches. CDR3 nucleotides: TGTGCCAGCAGCTTGAACAGGGGTTCACACTCTGGGGCCAACGTCCTGACTTTC. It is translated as CASSLNRGSHSGANVLTF.

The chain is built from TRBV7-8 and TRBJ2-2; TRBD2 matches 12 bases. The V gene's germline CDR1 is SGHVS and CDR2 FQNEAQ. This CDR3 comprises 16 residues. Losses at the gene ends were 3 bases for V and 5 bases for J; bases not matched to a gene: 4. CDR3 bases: TGTGCCAGCAGCTTCTCTAGCGGGAGGGGGACCGGGGAGCTGTTTTTT. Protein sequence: CASSFSSGRGTGELFF.

CDR3 DNA sequence: TGTGCCAGCAGCTTAGGTAGCGGGAGGCCCCCCGATACGCAGTATTTT. Amino acid sequence: CASSLGSGRPPDTQYF. This chain uses TRBV11-2 with TRBJ2-3; 10 nucleotides match TRBD2. Germline assignment: CDR1 SGHAT and CDR2 FQNNGV. This CDR3 comprises 16 residues. The V gene end was trimmed by 1 base and the J gene end by 6 bases; junction bases not matched to a gene: 7. The full variable domain, with the rest looked up from reference TRBV11-2 and TRBJ2-3, is EAGVAQSPRYKIIEKRQSVAFWCNPISGHATLYWYQQILGQGPKLLIQFQNNGVVDDSQLPKDRFSAERLKGVDSTLKIQPAKLEDSAVYLCASSLGSGRPPDTQYFGPGTRLTVL.

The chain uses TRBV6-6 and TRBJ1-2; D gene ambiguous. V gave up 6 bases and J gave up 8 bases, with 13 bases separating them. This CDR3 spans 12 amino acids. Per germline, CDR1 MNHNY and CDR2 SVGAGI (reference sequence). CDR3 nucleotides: TGTGCCAGCAGCGGCCACGGCGGGGGCTACACCTTC. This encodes CASSGHGGGYTF.

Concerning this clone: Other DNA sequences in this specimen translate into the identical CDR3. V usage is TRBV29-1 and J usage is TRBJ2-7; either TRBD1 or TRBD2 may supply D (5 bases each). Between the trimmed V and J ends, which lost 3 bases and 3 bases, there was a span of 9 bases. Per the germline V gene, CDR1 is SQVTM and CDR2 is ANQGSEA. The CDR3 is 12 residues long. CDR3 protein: CSVEGRRYEQYF. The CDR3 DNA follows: TGCAGCGTTGAGGGACGCCGCTACGAGCAGTACTTC.

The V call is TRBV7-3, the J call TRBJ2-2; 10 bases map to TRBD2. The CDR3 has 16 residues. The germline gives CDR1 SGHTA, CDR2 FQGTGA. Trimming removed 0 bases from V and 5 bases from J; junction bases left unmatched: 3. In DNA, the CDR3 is TGTGCCAGCAGCTTAACTAGCGGGAGGTTTACCGGGGAGCTGTTTTTT. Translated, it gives CASSLTSGRFTGELFF.

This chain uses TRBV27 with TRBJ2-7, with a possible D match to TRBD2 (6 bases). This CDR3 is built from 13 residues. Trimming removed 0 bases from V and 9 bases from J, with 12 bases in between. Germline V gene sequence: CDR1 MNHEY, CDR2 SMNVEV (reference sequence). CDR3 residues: CASSLSRRGGQYF. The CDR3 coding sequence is TGTGCCAGCAGTTTATCGAGGAGGGGTGGGCAGTACTTC.

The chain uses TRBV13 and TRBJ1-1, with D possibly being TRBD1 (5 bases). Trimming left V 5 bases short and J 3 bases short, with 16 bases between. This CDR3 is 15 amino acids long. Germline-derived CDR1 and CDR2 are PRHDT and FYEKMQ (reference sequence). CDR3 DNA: TGTGCCAGCAGCGCGCGATGGGGGGGACACACTGAAGCTTTCTTT. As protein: CASSARWGGHTEAFF.

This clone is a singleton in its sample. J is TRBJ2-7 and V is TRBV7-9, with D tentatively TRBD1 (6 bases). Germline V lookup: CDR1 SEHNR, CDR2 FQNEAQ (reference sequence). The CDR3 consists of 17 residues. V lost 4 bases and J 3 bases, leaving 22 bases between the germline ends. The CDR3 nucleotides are TGTGCCAGCAGCTCGGACAGCGCGACGATATCTAGCTACGAGCAGTACTTC. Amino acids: CASSSDSATISSYEQYF.

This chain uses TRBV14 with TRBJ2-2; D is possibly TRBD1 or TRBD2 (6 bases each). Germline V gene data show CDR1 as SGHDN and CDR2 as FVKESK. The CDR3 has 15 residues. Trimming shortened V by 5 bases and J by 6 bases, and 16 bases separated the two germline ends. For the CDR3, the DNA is TGTGCCAGCAGCACCCCGGGAGAGGGGGCCGGGGAGCTGTTTTTT. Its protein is CASSTPGEGAGELFF.

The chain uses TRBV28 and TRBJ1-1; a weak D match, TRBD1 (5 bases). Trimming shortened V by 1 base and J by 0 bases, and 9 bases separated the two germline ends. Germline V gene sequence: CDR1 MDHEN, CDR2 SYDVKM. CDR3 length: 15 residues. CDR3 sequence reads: CASSLLPGMNTEAFF. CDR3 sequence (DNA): TGTGCCAGCAGTTTATTACCAGGGATGAACACTGAAGCTTTCTTT.

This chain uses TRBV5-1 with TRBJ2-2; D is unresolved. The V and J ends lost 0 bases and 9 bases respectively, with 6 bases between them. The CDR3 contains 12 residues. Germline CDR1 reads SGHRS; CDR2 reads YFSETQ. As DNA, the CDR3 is TGCGCCAGCAGCTTGGAGGGCCGGGAGCTGTTTTTT. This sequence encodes CASSLEGRELFF.

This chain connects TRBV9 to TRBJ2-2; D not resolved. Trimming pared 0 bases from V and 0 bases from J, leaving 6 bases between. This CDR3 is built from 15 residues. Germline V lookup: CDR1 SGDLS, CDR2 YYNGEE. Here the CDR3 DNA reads TGTGCCAGCAGCGTAGACCTCGCGAACACCGGGGAGCTGTTTTTT. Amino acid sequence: CASSVDLANTGELFF.

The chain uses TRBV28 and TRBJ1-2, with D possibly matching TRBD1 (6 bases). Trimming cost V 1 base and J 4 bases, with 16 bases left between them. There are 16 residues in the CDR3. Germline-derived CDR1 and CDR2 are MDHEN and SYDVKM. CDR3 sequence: CASSLFGISGAYGYTF. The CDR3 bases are TGTGCCAGCAGTTTATTTGGTATATCAGGGGCCTATGGCTACACCTTC.

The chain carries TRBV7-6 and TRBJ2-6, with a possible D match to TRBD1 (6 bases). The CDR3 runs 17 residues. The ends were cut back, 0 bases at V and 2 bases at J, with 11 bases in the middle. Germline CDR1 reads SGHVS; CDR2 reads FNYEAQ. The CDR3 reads CASSLAIGGTGANVLTF. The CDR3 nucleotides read TGTGCCAGCAGCTTAGCGATTGGGGGCACTGGGGCCAACGTCCTGACTTTC.

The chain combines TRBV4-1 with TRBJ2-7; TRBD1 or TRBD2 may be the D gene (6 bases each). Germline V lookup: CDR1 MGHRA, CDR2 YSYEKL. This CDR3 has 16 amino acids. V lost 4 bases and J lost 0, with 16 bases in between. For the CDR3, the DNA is TGCGCCAGCAGCCTGATGGGGGGCCCCTCCTCCTACGAGCAGTACTTC. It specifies CASSLMGGPSSYEQYF.

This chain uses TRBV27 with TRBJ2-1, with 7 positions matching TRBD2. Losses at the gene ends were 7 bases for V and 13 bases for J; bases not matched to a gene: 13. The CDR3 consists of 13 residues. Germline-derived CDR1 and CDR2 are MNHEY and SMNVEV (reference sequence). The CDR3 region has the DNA TGTGCCAGCATCCCCCCTGGGGGGACTAATCAGTTCTTC. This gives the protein CASIPPGGTNQFF.

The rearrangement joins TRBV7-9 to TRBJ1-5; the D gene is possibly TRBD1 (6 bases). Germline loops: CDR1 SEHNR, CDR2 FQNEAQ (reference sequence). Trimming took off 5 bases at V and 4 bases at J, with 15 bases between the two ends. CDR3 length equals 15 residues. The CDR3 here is CASSPGRGANQPQHF. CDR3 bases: TGTGCCAGCAGCCCCGGTAGGGGGGCAAATCAGCCCCAGCATTTT.